These 24 T cell receptor beta chains were sequenced from one sample in a study of Ad26.COV2.S vaccination and SARS-CoV-2 variants. Treatment here: some 20 received Ad26.COV2.S at low or high dose, single or two shots; about 5 received placebo; per-sample allocation not given. Sampling took place 63 days after the first vaccine or placebo injection. TCRdb keeps only in-frame clones here, not all; method: immunoSEQ multiplex PCR. The data hold about 420,000 clones, with more than 75% observed a single time. This sample comprised peripheral blood, obtained in a trial of Ad26.COV2.S vaccine versus placebo. These receptors were collected from a person aged 18-65 years who received the Ad26.COV2.S COVID-19 vaccine or a placebo.

The chain links TRBV18 to TRBJ2-5, with 7 positions matching TRBD1. This CDR3 contains 13 residues. V lost 2 bases and J lost 5; bases outside the gene matches: 2. The germline V gene has CDR1 KGHSH and CDR2 LQKENI. The CDR3 DNA sequence: TGTGCCAGCTCACCAAGGGGGCCTGAGACCCAGTACTTC. Its protein is CASSPRGPETQYF. The variable domain in full, with the rest retrieved from reference TRBV18 and TRBJ2-5, is NAGVMQNPRHLVRRRGQEARLRCSPMKGHSHVYWYRQLPEEGLKFMVYLQKENIIDESGMPKERFSAEFPKEGPSILRIQQVVRGDSAAYFCASSPRGPETQYFGPGTRLLVL.

V is TRBV11-3 and J is TRBJ2-2; D perhaps matches TRBD1 (6 bases). Trimming cost V 3 bases and J 5 bases, with 22 bases left between them. There are 18 residues in the CDR3. Germline CDR1 reads SGHNT; CDR2 reads YENEEA. The DNA of the CDR3 is TGTGCCAGCAGCTTCTCGGACAGATTCCGGGCCTTTACCGGGGAGCTGTTTTTT. This encodes CASSFSDRFRAFTGELFF.

This chain uses TRBV7-3 with TRBJ2-1; 10 positions match TRBD1. The trim removed 5 bases at V and 4 bases at J, leaving 5 bases unmatched. The CDR3 runs to 15 residues. Germline CDR1 reads SGHTA; CDR2 reads FQGTGA. The CDR3 DNA follows: TGTGCCAGCAGCCCTCGACAGGGGGCATACAATGAGCAGTTCTTC. Protein product: CASSPRQGAYNEQFF. The variable domain in full, completed from reference TRBV7-3 and TRBJ2-1, reads GAGVSQTPSNKVTEKGKYVELRCDPISGHTALYWYRQSLGQGPEFLIYFQGTGAADDSGLPNDRFFAVRPEGSVSTLKIQRTERGDSAVYLCASSPRQGAYNEQFFGPGTRLTVL.

The rearrangement uses TRBV15 and TRBJ2-2; no firm D call. The CDR3 has 16 amino acids. Deletions cut 5 bases from V and 3 bases from J, with 16 bases between. The germline V gene has CDR1 LNHNV and CDR2 YYDKDF (reference sequence). CDR3 bases: TGTGCCACCAGCGGCCAGAGGCGTTCAGACACCGGGGAGCTGTTTTTT. This codes for CATSGQRRSDTGELFF.

V and J are TRBV27 and TRBJ1-4, with TRBD1 matching over 8 bases. This CDR3 has 17 amino acids. Looked up from germline, CDR1 is MNHEY and CDR2 is SMNVEV (reference sequence). Trimming at V came to 1 base and at J to 5 bases, leaving 9 bases not matched to a gene. The chain's CDR3 is CASSLLGTGGPNEKLFF. CDR3 bases: TGTGCCAGCAGTTTATTGGGGACAGGAGGTCCGAATGAAAAACTGTTTTTT.

The sample holds a few counts of this clone. J is TRBJ2-1 and V is TRBV29-1, with 10 nucleotides matching TRBD2. The length of the CDR3 is 17 residues. Germline loops: CDR1 SQVTM, CDR2 ANQGSEA. Trimming at V came to 4 bases and at J to 0 bases, leaving 9 bases not matched to a gene. The CDR3 DNA sequence: TGCAGCGTTGGAGGACTAGCGGTTAGATACTCCTACAATGAGCAGTTCTTC. This encodes CSVGGLAVRYSYNEQFF.

The chain carries TRBV30 and TRBJ1-4; TRBD1 aligns across 11 bases. The CDR3 sequence is 16 residues long. V shed 5 bases, J shed 2 bases, and the junction held 7 bases outside the gene matches. Germline values: CDR1 GTSNPN, CDR2 SVGIG (reference sequence). The CDR3 DNA reads TGTGCCTGGCTTGGACAGGGGGCTAGGACTAATGAAAAACTGTTTTTT. Amino acids: CAWLGQGARTNEKLFF.

The V and J genes are TRBV23-1 and TRBJ1-5; D gene ambiguous. TRBV23-1 is designated an ORF whose function remains uncertain. The CDR3 loop spans 19 amino acids. The ends were cut back, 8 bases at V and 0 bases at J, with 26 bases in the middle. CDR3 loop: CASCRLGSLVGNSNQPQHF. The CDR3 DNA reads TGCGCCAGCTGCAGATTGGGCTCGCTGGTTGGTAATAGCAATCAGCCCCAGCATTTT.

CDR3 DNA sequence: TGTGCCAGCAGTTCTGATCCCGTCGGGTTTAGGTCACCCCTCCACTTT. It yields the protein CASSSDPVGFRSPLHF. This chain joins TRBV7-3 and TRBJ1-6; D not certain. V dropped 6 bases and J dropped 10 bases, with 22 bases sitting between them. The CDR3 is 16 amino acids. Germline V gives CDR1 SGHTA, CDR2 FQGTGA.

In this sample, this clone turned up once. V and J are TRBV4-3 and TRBJ2-7, with 7 bases that match TRBD1. This CDR3 is built from 15 residues. Germline V gene data show CDR1 as LGHNA and CDR2 as YSLEER. Trimming cost V 4 bases and J 7 bases; bases outside gene matches: 13. CDR3 protein: CASSPETGTSREQYF. As DNA, the CDR3 is TGCGCCAGCAGCCCGGAGACAGGGACCTCTCGGGAGCAGTACTTC.

The chain joins TRBV24-1 to TRBJ2-6; D may be TRBD1 or TRBD2 (6 bases each). There are 19 residues in the CDR3. From germline, CDR1 is KGHDR and CDR2 SFDVKD. The ends were cut back, 7 bases at V and 0 bases at J, with 21 bases in the middle. CDR3 in DNA: TGTGCCACCAGACCCCCGAGGGGGGAGAACTACTCTGGGGCCAACGTCCTGACTTTC. Amino acids: CATRPPRGENYSGANVLTF.

CDR3: CSATTGFQETQYF. DNA of the CDR3: TGCAGCGCTACTACAGGGTTCCAAGAGACCCAGTACTTC. The genes are TRBV29-1 and TRBJ2-5; possibly TRBD1 for D (6 bases). Trimming took off 7 bases at V and 1 base at J, with 13 bases between the two ends. The germline gives CDR1 SQVTM, CDR2 ANQGSEA. The CDR3 runs 13 residues.

The chain is built from TRBV19 and TRBJ2-3; weak D call: TRBD1 (5 bases). The CDR3 sequence is 19 residues long. The V end was cut by 1 base, the J end by 1 base, with 21 bases between. Germline assignment: CDR1 LNHDA and CDR2 SQIVND (reference sequence). The CDR3 coding sequence is TGTGCCAGTAGTATAGCGGGCAGGGATTGGGCTGGTCGCACAGATACGCAGTATTTT. Amino acids: CASSIAGRDWAGRTDTQYF.

The gene calls are TRBV4-3 and TRBJ1-5; D not certain. The length of the CDR3 is 16 residues. The V end was cut by 0 bases, the J end by 2 bases, with 11 bases between. Germline values: CDR1 LGHNA, CDR2 YSLEER. The CDR3 sequence is CASSQDWDWGNQPQHF. CDR3 coding DNA: TGCGCCAGCAGCCAAGACTGGGATTGGGGCAATCAGCCCCAGCATTTT.

The J gene is TRBJ1-3, the V gene TRBV6-5; D might be TRBD1 (5 bases). The CDR3 covers 15 residues. Germline loops: CDR1 MNHEY, CDR2 SVGAGI. V was pared by 5 bases and J by 0 bases, with 11 bases between. The CDR3, as DNA: TGTGCCAGCAGTATCGGGACCTTCTCTGGAAACACCATATATTTT. Residues: CASSIGTFSGNTIYF.

The chain is built from TRBV6-5 and TRBJ2-1, with D uncertain. The V gene lost 6 bases and the J gene lost 0 bases, with 12 bases spanning the gap. CDR1 is MNHEY, CDR2 SVGAGI, per germline. The CDR3 extends over 15 amino acids. The CDR3 region is CASRVALSSYNEQFF. DNA of the CDR3: TGTGCCAGCAGGGTTGCACTTAGCTCCTACAATGAGCAGTTCTTC.

This clone turned up a few times. This chain connects TRBV9 to TRBJ2-7; D possibly uses TRBD1 or TRBD2 (5 bases each). Germline V gives CDR1 SGDLS, CDR2 YYNGEE. This CDR3 spans 14 amino acids. The V and J ends lost 4 bases and 2 bases respectively, with 13 bases between them. The CDR3 protein is CASSPSGAPYEQYF. In DNA, the CDR3 is TGTGCCAGCAGCCCCTCCGGGGCCCCCTACGAGCAGTACTTC. The whole variable domain, remainder taken from reference TRBV9 and TRBJ2-7, is DSGVTQTPKHLITATGQRVTLRCSPRSGDLSVYWYQQSLDQGLQFLIQYYNGEERAKGNILERFSAQQFPDLHSELNLSSLELGDSALYFCASSPSGAPYEQYFGPGTRLTVT.

V usage is TRBV9 and J usage is TRBJ2-3; 10 bases map to TRBD1. The CDR3 has 17 amino acids. The trim removed 0 bases at V and 2 bases at J, leaving 6 bases unmatched. The germline V gene encodes CDR1 SGDLS and CDR2 YYNGEE. DNA for the CDR3: TGTGCCAGCAGCGTAGTGGGACAGGGGCCCTCCACAGATACGCAGTATTTT. As protein: CASSVVGQGPSTDTQYF.

The chain joins TRBV4-3 to TRBJ2-3; 10 bases map to TRBD2. The V gene end was trimmed by 1 base and the J gene end by 4 bases; junction bases not matched to a gene: 8. CDR1 and CDR2 (germline): LGHNA, YSLEER. The CDR3 is 17 residues long. The CDR3: CASSQARAGGPSDTQYF. The CDR3 region has the DNA TGCGCCAGCAGCCAAGCCCGAGCGGGGGGGCCGTCAGATACGCAGTATTTT.

The gene calls are TRBV12-3 or TRBV12-4 and TRBJ1-2; tentative D call: TRBD1 (5 bases). V dropped 3 bases and J dropped 6 bases, with 11 bases sitting between them. The CDR3 is 13 amino acids. As DNA, the CDR3 is TGTGCCAGCAGTTTCCGGGGGGTCCATGGCTACACCTTC. Translation: CASSFRGVHGYTF.

The chain links TRBV30 to TRBJ2-3; D remains ambiguous. The V end lost 1 base, the J end lost 6 bases, and 11 bases lay between the germline ends. The CDR3 loop spans 13 amino acids. Looked up from germline, CDR1 is GTSNPN and CDR2 is SVGIG (reference sequence). The CDR3 sequence is CAWSAVARDTQYF. In DNA form, the CDR3 reads TGTGCCTGGAGTGCAGTAGCACGCGATACGCAGTATTTT.

The rearrangement joins TRBV7-2 to TRBJ2-5, with 8 bases identical to TRBD1. V lost 2 bases, J lost 5 bases, and 7 bases stayed unmatched. The CDR3 length is 15 residues. Per germline, CDR1 SGHTA and CDR2 FQGNSA. Here the CDR3 DNA reads TGTGCCAGCAGCTTACTCGGGACAGGCGGCGAGACCCAGTACTTC. Encoded protein: CASSLLGTGGETQYF. Full variable domain (missing parts from reference TRBV7-2 and TRBJ2-5): GAGVSQSPSNKVTEKGKDVELRCDPISGHTALYWYRQSLGQGLEFLIYFQGNSAPDKSGLPSDRFSAERTGGSVSTLTIQRTQQEDSAVYLCASSLLGTGGETQYFGPGTRLLVL.

The chain has TRBV29-1 and TRBJ2-1; D is perhaps TRBD2 (5 bases). CDR1 is SQVTM and CDR2 is ANQGSEA in the germline V gene. The CDR3 has 14 residues. Trimming cost V 4 bases and J 2 bases, with 12 bases left between them. CDR3 DNA sequence: TGCAGCGTTGTCCCACTAGAAACCTACAATGAGCAGTTCTTC. Protein product: CSVVPLETYNEQFF.

The J gene is TRBJ1-5, the V gene TRBV6-5; D is uncertain. Germline CDR1 and CDR2: MNHEY and SVGAGI. The V end was cut by 2 bases, the J end by 4 bases, with 6 bases between. This CDR3 contains 13 residues. The CDR3 here is CASSYAMNQPQHF. The CDR3 nucleotides are TGTGCCAGCAGTTACGCCATGAATCAGCCCCAGCATTTT.